Listed below are T cell receptor beta chains from one sample, sequenced in a study of beta chain features in type 1 diabetes. Libraries were prepared by immunoSEQ multiplex PCR; TCRdb keeps only in-frame clonotypes and omits some of them. The sample shows tens of thousands of clones, 55% to 70% of them seen only once. The sequencing sample was made of stem cell memory CD4+ T cells from blood. These TCRs come from a woman in her forties with type 1 diabetes. Each CDR3 is given with its conserved first and last residue. Each record gives: clone size, J gene, V gene, D gene, CDR3 DNA, CDR3 protein. The D gene is left open where the match is weak. Not every row has a clone size; where given, it reads once, few, many or a size class.

>.|TRBJ1-1|TRBV2|TRBD1
TGTGCCAGCAGGACAGGGAGAAGCCTGAACACTGAAGCTTTCTTT
CASRTGRSLNTEAFF
>once|TRBJ1-5|TRBV2|TRBD1
TGTGCCAGCAGTGTAACAGGGGGTTTAAATCAGCCCCAGCATTTT
CASSVTGGLNQPQHF
>.|TRBJ1-1|TRBV19|.
TGTGCCAGTAGTCCCCCTCCTCAGGGGAACACTGAAGCTTTCTTT
CASSPPPQGNTEAFF
>.|TRBJ2-1|TRBV9|TRBD2
TGTGCCAGCAGCGTAGGGGGGAGCGGGAGATACCGCTCCTACAATGAGCAGTTCTTC
CASSVGGSGRYRSYNEQFF
>.|TRBJ2-1|TRBV7-2|TRBD2
TGTGCCAGCAGCTTTCCCCCTAGCGGGAGTTACAATGAGCAGTTCTTC
CASSFPPSGSYNEQFF
>few|TRBJ1-2|TRBV4-3|TRBD1
TGCGCCAGCAGCCTCGGACAGGCCGAGGGTGGCTACACCTTC
CASSLGQAEGGYTF
>.|TRBJ2-1|TRBV7-9|.
TGTGCCAGCAGCCCGACCCAGGACAGAGACAATGAGCAGTTCTTC
CASSPTQDRDNEQFF
>few|TRBJ1-4|TRBV7-9|.
TGTGCCAGCAGCTCGTACGGGCGAGGAGGAATTGAAAAACTGTTTTTT
CASSSYGRGGIEKLFF
>.|TRBJ1-1|TRBV7-8|.
TGTGCCAGCAGCTTAGAGGAGGCGTTGAACACTGAAGCTTTCTTT
CASSLEEALNTEAFF
>.|TRBJ2-1|TRBV5-1|TRBD2
TGCGCCAGCAGCTTAAGGCTAGCGGGGGATGAGCAGTTCTTC
CASSLRLAGDEQFF
>.|TRBJ2-2|TRBV6-5|TRBD2
TGTGCCAGCAGCTCCGGGACTAGAGGCACCGGGGAGCTGTTTTTT
CASSSGTRGTGELFF
>.|TRBJ2-7|TRBV7-2|TRBD1
TGTGCCAGCAGTCCCGACAGGGATAGGGAGCAGTACTTC
CASSPDRDREQYF
>.|TRBJ2-3|TRBV6-1|TRBD1
TGTGCCAGCAGTGGCCCAGGGGGAGATACGCAGTATTTT
CASSGPGGDTQYF
>few|TRBJ1-1|TRBV2|.
TGTGCCAGCAGTCCCCGGACATCTATGAACACTGAAGCTTTCTTT
CASSPRTSMNTEAFF
>few|TRBJ1-1|TRBV7-2|TRBD1
TGTGCCAGCAGGGGAACAGGGGGAGGTCCTGAAGCTTTCTTT
CASRGTGGGPEAFF